This T cell receptor beta chain was sequenced in a study of T cells in women clearing cervical HPV infection. The study, taken as a whole, reports: Cases carried less TRBV6-7 than controls: about 0.1% versus 0.15%. CIN3+ cases had significantly higher TCR repertoire richness than controls, but evenness did not differ.

All donors had a single incident cervical HPV16 infection, not prevalent. Note on this clone: Its antigen is still unknown. The sequence runs out 3 residues before the end of the CDR3; the remainder is reconstructed from the germline J gene.

TCR beta CDR3 amplified by multiplex PCR from roughly 1,100 ng genomic DNA. Sequencing used immunoSEQ multiplex PCR; TCRdb keeps in-frame clones, though not all of them. The table for this sample gives 30,000 to 45,000 clones. The CDR3 covers 14 residues. Germline V CDR1 and CDR2: SGHRS, YFSETQ. Deletions cut 4 bases from V and 6 bases from J, with 17 bases between. The source material was blood buffy coat. The TCR sequence derives from a woman between 18 and 70 years old with a cervical HPV16 infection that either progressed to CIN3+ or cleared (not recorded which). This chain joins TRBV5-1 and TRBJ2-7; D possibly corresponds to TRBD2 (5 bases). The CDR3 spells CASSPEANSGEQYF. The sequenced CDR3 bases are TGCGCCAGCAGCCCGGAGGCCAATTCGGGCGAG.